Presented here are 24 T cell receptor beta chains from one specimen sequenced in a study of T cell responses to AZD1222 COVID-19 vaccine. Here immunoSEQ multiplex PCR was the method, and the copy in TCRdb shows in-frame clones only, minus some. The data contain 150,000 or so clones, roughly nine tenths of them singletons. The sequences come from peripheral blood, collected 28 days after the second AZD1222 dose. The source of these receptors is an adult who received the AZD1222 COVID-19 vaccine.

The V call is TRBV5-1, the J call TRBJ2-5, with D maybe TRBD2 (6 bases). The CDR3 runs 15 residues. V was trimmed by 2 bases and J by 5 bases, leaving 16 bases between them. Germline V gene data show CDR1 as SGHRS and CDR2 as YFSETQ. The CDR3 loop reads CASSFLGTGDETQYF. The CDR3 coding sequence is TGCGCCAGCAGCTTTTTAGGGACGGGAGATGAGACCCAGTACTTC.

The chain employs TRBV6-5 and TRBJ1-5; D might be TRBD1 (5 bases). Looked up from germline, CDR1 is MNHEY and CDR2 is SVGAGI. This CDR3 has 14 amino acids. Trimming left V 10 bases short and J 0 bases short, with 13 bases between. CDR3 bases: TGTGCCACCTTACGGGGGGATAGCAATCAGCCCCAGCATTTT. This translates into CATLRGDSNQPQHF.

In its sample, this clone was seen once. V is TRBV2 and J is TRBJ1-1; weak D call: TRBD1 (6 bases). The CDR3 runs 13 residues. Germline-derived CDR1 and CDR2 are SNHLY and FYNNEI. Trimming cost V 6 bases and J 4 bases, with 12 bases left between them. For the CDR3, the DNA is TGTGCCAGCAGCTCGGACAGTTTCACTGAAGCTTTCTTT. Protein: CASSSDSFTEAFF.

The chain carries TRBV27 and TRBJ1-6, with TRBD1 matching 7 bases. The V gene end was trimmed by 3 bases and the J gene end by 7 bases; junction bases not matched to a gene: 3. Germline CDR1 and CDR2: MNHEY and SMNVEV (reference sequence). This CDR3 has 14 residues. For the CDR3, the DNA is TGTGCCAGCAGTTTGACAGGGTCGAATTCACCCCTCCACTTT. Translated, it gives CASSLTGSNSPLHF.

The chain carries TRBV9 and TRBJ2-7; 7 positions match TRBD2. The germline V gene has CDR1 SGDLS and CDR2 YYNGEE. Trimming took 0 bases from V and 6 from J; bases not matched to a gene: 6. The CDR3 contains 14 residues. This CDR3 reads CASSVGGGVGEQYF. CDR3 sequence (DNA): TGTGCCAGCAGCGTAGGGGGAGGGGTCGGCGAGCAGTACTTC.

V usage is TRBV29-1 and J usage is TRBJ2-1; 8 nucleotides line up with TRBD2. V lost 4 bases to trimming and J lost 6 bases; unmatched junction nucleotides: 8. This CDR3 spans 14 amino acids. CDR1 is SQVTM and CDR2 is ANQGSEA in the germline V gene. CDR3 nucleotide sequence: TGCAGCGTTGGGTGGCTAGCGGGCTCCAATGAGCAGTTCTTC. Translating it yields CSVGWLAGSNEQFF.

The V and J genes are TRBV5-1 and TRBJ1-2, with D perhaps matching TRBD1 (6 bases). This CDR3 region has 13 residues. Germline CDR1 reads SGHRS; CDR2 reads YFSETQ. V was clipped by 1 base and J by 7 bases, with 11 bases between them. CDR3 nucleotide sequence: TGCGCCAGCAGCTTGAGACAGGATCTTGGCTACACCTTC. Amino acids: CASSLRQDLGYTF.

V usage is TRBV19 and J usage is TRBJ2-7; 7 nucleotides align to TRBD1. J lost 5 bases, V lost 7 bases, and 11 bases had no gene match. Germline values: CDR1 LNHDA, CDR2 SQIVND (reference sequence). The CDR3 runs 14 residues. CDR3 sequence (DNA): TGTGCCAGTAACCCTGACCGGGACAGCCACGAGCAGTACTTC. Translation: CASNPDRDSHEQYF.

In its sample, this clone was seen once. This sequence joins TRBV28 and TRBJ1-6, with 10 bases that match TRBD1. V was clipped by 8 bases and J by 2 bases; unmatched bases: 15. The CDR3 consists of 19 residues. Germline values: CDR1 MDHEN, CDR2 SYDVKM. The CDR3 coding sequence is TGTGCCAGCTTGGGAGTGGGACAGGGGTCTATCCCCTATAATTCACCCCTCCACTTT. Translating it yields CASLGVGQGSIPYNSPLHF.

The rearrangement uses TRBV2 and TRBJ1-3; D gene unclear. CDR1 and CDR2 from the germline V gene are SNHLY and FYNNEI. The CDR3 has 14 amino acids. Trimming left V 5 bases short and J 0 bases short, with 8 bases between. DNA of the CDR3: TGTGCCAGCAGTACCGCAAACTCTGGAAACACCATATATTTT. Encoded protein: CASSTANSGNTIYF. Combining the CDR3 with reference TRBV2 and TRBJ1-3 gives the whole variable domain EPEVTQTPSHQVTQMGQEVILRCVPISNHLYFYWYRQILGQKVEFLVSFYNNEISEKSEIFDDQFSVERPDGSNFTLKIRSTKLEDSAMYFCASSTANSGNTIYFGEGSWLTVV.

V usage is TRBV7-9 and J usage is TRBJ2-3, with 8 bases lining up with TRBD2. The J segment lost 0 bases and the V segment lost 3 bases, leaving 2 bases of the junction unmatched. Germline-derived CDR1 and CDR2 are SEHNR and FQNEAQ (reference sequence). The CDR3 covers 15 residues. This CDR3 is CASSFSGISTDTQYF. CDR3 nucleotide sequence: TGTGCCAGCAGCTTTAGCGGGATTAGCACAGATACGCAGTATTTT.

J is TRBJ2-1 and V is TRBV21-1. TRBV21-1 is a documented pseudogene. CDR3 length equals 23 residues. The DNA of the CDR3 is TGTGCCAGCAGCAGTCCGGGACGTGTTGGGGTTGCATCTGATGGAAGCTCCTACAATGAGCAGTTCTTC. Protein product: CASSSPGRVGVASDGSSYNEQFF.

CDR3 protein: CASSFSQGAEQYF. The CDR3 DNA reads as TGTGCCAGCAGTTTTAGTCAGGGGGCCGAGCAGTACTTC. The chain is built from TRBV12-3 or TRBV12-4 and TRBJ2-7; TRBD1 matches 8 bases. The CDR3 extends over 13 amino acids. Losses at the gene ends were 3 bases for V and 6 bases for J; bases not matched to a gene: 4.

Of note for this clone: Within the sample, other DNA sequences also encode this same CDR3. This chain uses TRBV11-3 with TRBJ1-1, with D possibly being TRBD1 (6 bases). CDR1 and CDR2 (germline): SGHNT, YENEEA. V lost 3 bases and J 1 base, leaving 6 bases between the germline ends. The CDR3 totals 13 residues. The CDR3 DNA is TGTGCCAGCAGCTTGGGACAGAACACTGAAGCTTTCTTT. Amino acid sequence: CASSLGQNTEAFF.

The rearrangement joins TRBV20-1 to TRBJ1-6; D is undetermined. CDR3 length: 17 amino acids. CDR1 DFQATT and CDR2 SNEGSKA come from the germline V gene (reference sequence). With 3 bases removed from V and 4 bases from J, the gap between germline ends came to 19 bases. CDR3 sequence (DNA): TGCAGTGCTAGTCGGGGATTTGGCGAGAGGTATAATTCACCCCTCCACTTT. It yields the protein CSASRGFGERYNSPLHF.

In its sample, this clone was seen a few times. V usage is TRBV2 and J usage is TRBJ2-3; no firm D call. Trimming left V 4 bases short and J 6 bases short, with 11 bases between. The germline CDR1 and CDR2 sequences are SNHLY and FYNNEI. The CDR3 has 13 amino acids. The CDR3 reads CASSAPDPDTQYF. In DNA form, the CDR3 reads TGTGCCAGCAGTGCCCCCGATCCGGATACGCAGTATTTT.

This sequence joins TRBV9 and TRBJ1-3; no clear D. V was pared by 4 bases and J by 0 bases, with 11 bases between. CDR1 and CDR2 (germline): SGDLS, YYNGEE. The CDR3 length is 15 residues. CDR3 bases: TGTGCCAGCAGCAGGACGGACGACTCTGGAAACACCATATATTTT. It specifies CASSRTDDSGNTIYF.

The chain links TRBV6-5 to TRBJ2-1; weak D call: TRBD2 (7 bases). Trimming shortened V by 6 bases and J by 4 bases, and 16 bases separated the two germline ends. The CDR3 is made up of 15 amino acids. Germline V lookup: CDR1 MNHEY, CDR2 SVGAGI. The CDR3: CASSVGLGGYNEQFF. CDR3 sequence (DNA): TGTGCCAGCAGCGTCGGACTAGGGGGATACAATGAGCAGTTCTTC.

The rearrangement links TRBV6-2 or TRBV6-3 to TRBJ2-4; D possibly corresponds to TRBD1 (5 bases). The germline gives CDR1 MNHEY, CDR2 SVGEGT. CDR3 length equals 18 residues. V was trimmed by 5 bases and J by 3 bases, leaving 23 bases between them. The DNA of the CDR3 is TGTGCCAGCAGTATTCAGTCCGTCGTGGGGCAAGTCAAAAACATTCAGTACTTC. Its translation is CASSIQSVVGQVKNIQYF.

The J gene is TRBJ2-1, the V gene TRBV4-1, with TRBD2 as a possible D gene (5 bases). Germline CDR1 reads MGHRA; CDR2 reads YSYEKL. CDR3 length: 15 residues. The V and J ends lost 0 bases and 7 bases respectively, with 13 bases between them. For the CDR3, the DNA is TGCGCCAGCAGCCAAGAACTTCCCCGGGGAAATGAGCAGTTCTTC. Its protein is CASSQELPRGNEQFF.

This chain connects TRBV2 to TRBJ1-5; TRBD1 is a possible D gene (5 bases). The CDR3 length is 14 residues. The germline CDR1 and CDR2 sequences are SNHLY and FYNNEI. Trimming removed 6 bases at V and 3 bases at J, with 12 bases between. CDR3 amino acids: CASRWDGDNQPQHF. In DNA form, the CDR3 reads TGTGCCAGCAGATGGGACGGAGACAATCAGCCCCAGCATTTT.

The chain joins TRBV14 to TRBJ2-1, with D hard to call. The length of the CDR3 is 13 residues. The germline CDR1 and CDR2 sequences are SGHDN and FVKESK. V was trimmed by 5 bases and J by 2 bases, leaving 7 bases between them. The CDR3 DNA reads TGTGCCAGCAGCAAGGGCCCCTACAATGAGCAGTTCTTC. It translates to CASSKGPYNEQFF.

V usage is TRBV2 and J usage is TRBJ1-1, with 8 bases that match TRBD1. Germline CDR1 is SNHLY and CDR2 is FYNNEI. The CDR3 is made up of 13 amino acids. V shed 7 bases and J 5 bases; nucleotides not matched to a gene: 6. The CDR3: CASTQGAGTEAFF. Written as DNA, the CDR3 is TGTGCCAGCACCCAGGGGGCTGGTACTGAAGCTTTCTTT.

This chain joins TRBV5-1 and TRBJ2-2; D perhaps matches TRBD1 (5 bases). Germline V gene sequence: CDR1 SGHRS, CDR2 YFSETQ. This CDR3 spans 13 amino acids. Deletions cut 7 bases from V and 6 bases from J, with 13 bases between. In nucleotides, the CDR3 is TGCGCCAGCCACGAAGGGGTTGCCGGGGAGCTGTTTTTT. Protein sequence: CASHEGVAGELFF.